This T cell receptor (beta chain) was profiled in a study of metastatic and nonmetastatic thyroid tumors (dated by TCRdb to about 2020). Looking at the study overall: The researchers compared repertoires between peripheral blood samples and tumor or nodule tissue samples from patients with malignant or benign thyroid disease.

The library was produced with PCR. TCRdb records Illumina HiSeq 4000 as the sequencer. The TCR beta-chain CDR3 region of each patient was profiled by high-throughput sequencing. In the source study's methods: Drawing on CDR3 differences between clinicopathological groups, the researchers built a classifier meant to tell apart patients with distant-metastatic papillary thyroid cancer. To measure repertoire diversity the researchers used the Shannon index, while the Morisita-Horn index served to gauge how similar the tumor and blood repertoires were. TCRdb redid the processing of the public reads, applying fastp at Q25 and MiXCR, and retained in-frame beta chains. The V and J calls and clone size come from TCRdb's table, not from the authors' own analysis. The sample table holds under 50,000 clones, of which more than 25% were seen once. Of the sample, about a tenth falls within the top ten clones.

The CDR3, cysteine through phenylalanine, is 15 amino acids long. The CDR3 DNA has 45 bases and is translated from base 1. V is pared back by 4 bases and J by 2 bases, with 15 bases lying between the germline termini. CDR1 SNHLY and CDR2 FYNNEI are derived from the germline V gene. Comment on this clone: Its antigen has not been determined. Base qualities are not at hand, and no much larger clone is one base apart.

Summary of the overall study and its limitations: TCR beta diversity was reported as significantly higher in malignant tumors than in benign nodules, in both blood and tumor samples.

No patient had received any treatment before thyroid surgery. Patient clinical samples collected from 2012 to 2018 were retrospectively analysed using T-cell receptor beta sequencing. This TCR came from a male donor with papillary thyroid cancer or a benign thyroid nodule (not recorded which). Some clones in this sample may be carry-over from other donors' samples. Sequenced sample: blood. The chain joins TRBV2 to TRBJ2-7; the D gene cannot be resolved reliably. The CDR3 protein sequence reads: CASSASSSSAYEQYF. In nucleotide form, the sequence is TGTGCCAGCAGTGCCTCGAGTAGCTCTGCCTACGAGCAGTACTTC.